This TCR beta chain is drawn from a study of graft-versus-host responses after intestinal transplantation listed by TCRdb under 2021. For context, the study as a whole: The transplants that recipients received were multivisceral, liver-intestinal, or isolated intestinal. Every recipient was given anti-thymocyte globulin induction, then maintenance tacrolimus and steroids for two to three years. After intestinal transplantation, graft-versus-host and host-versus-graft alloreactive T cell clones were followed in the graft, circulation and bone marrow using bulk TCR-beta CDR3 sequencing. Alloreactive clones were identified by sequencing pre-transplant mixed lymphocyte reaction products and comparing these products with unstimulated pre-transplant donor and recipient T cells. Of the 20 to 30 intestinal transplant recipients enrolled in the cohort, one of whom was a retransplant, a few patients without pretransplant specimens were excluded. A peak of at least 4% donor T cells among recipient peripheral blood mononuclear cells was the definition used for donor T cell macrochimerism. Rather than being sequenced by the commercial service, samples from a few later patients were sequenced in-house on an Illumina MiSeq and processed with MiXCR.

The time point tag for this specimen amounts to: cells obtained before transplantation from donor or recipient. CD3+CD4+ and CD3+CD8+ populations were FACS-sorted from unstimulated pre-transplant donor and recipient cells taken from spleen or lymph nodes. The research as a whole found: GvH clones turned up in recipient bone marrow, with some appearing earlier in ileal mucosa or blood, a pattern consistent with an intestinal mucosal origin. Peak levels of circulating GvH clones were associated with declines in HvG clones early after transplant. Conclusions were limited by the relatively low number and heterogeneity of intestinal transplant patients. High GvH to HvG T cell clonal ratios were observed in the allografts of patients with donor T cell macrochimerism.

Reading from cysteine to phenylalanine, the CDR3 counts 13 amino acids. Here the CDR3 DNA is all that survives: 39 bases in frame from base 1. CDR1 MNHEY and CDR2 SVGAGI are derived from the germline V gene. The V and J ends are trimmed by 2 bases and 0 bases, leaving 2 bases between them. In regard to this clone: Its antigen is currently not known. Base qualities were left out, and no much larger clone turns up one base away.

Library construction relied on the immunoSEQ multiplex PCR assay. For most patients, genomic DNA was isolated with the Qiagen DNeasy Blood and Tissue Kit and sent frozen to Adaptive Biotechnologies for TCR sequencing. For most patients, genomic DNA was subjected to high-throughput TCR-beta CDR3 sequencing by Adaptive Biotechnologies. The original methods were these. Adaptive's ImmunoSEQ software supplied the TCR sequencing data for about 18 patients, while MiXCR and VDJtools were used to process three other patients. To correct CD4 versus CD8 sorting errors, any sequence found in both subsets at a frequency ratio below 5:1 was removed. CDR3 nucleotide sequences shared by donor and recipient were removed because the origin of these sequences could not be assigned. At least 2-fold expansion over unstimulated cells and a minimum CFSE-low frequency of 0.002% (template counts) or 0.001% (read counts) were required for clones to be classified as alloreactive. Clones were considered mappable if detected in sequenced pre-transplant spleen, lymph node, or MLR CFSE-low populations of the donor or recipient. The cumulative frequency of alloreactive clones was calculated as a percentage of all sequences, weighted by copy number. TCRdb stores this immuneACCESS table with in-frame sequences only. Part of the clones is absent; in the studies checked, under half of the shortfall reflects unresolved V genes, and no reason is known for the rest. The V and J calls and the clone size are those of that table, but D and trimming were determined from the DNA. The sample contains tens of thousands of clones, roughly 90% of them found a single time. Approximately 0.32% of the sample comes from the top ten.

The sequence derives from a human donor who was the organ donor for an intestinal transplant. Recombination linked TRBV6-5 to TRBJ1-3, with the identity of the D gene unclear. The specimen was unstimulated CD4+ T cells sorted from spleen or lymph node cells, collected before transplant. The sequenced DNA: TGTGCCAGCAGTTACCTCTCTGGAAACACCATATATTTT. Its coded protein is CASSYLSGNTIYF.